This is a list of T cell receptor beta chains from one sample in a study of blood T cell repertoires in COVID-19. Using immunoSEQ multiplex PCR, the repertoire was profiled, and TCRdb retains in-frame clones only, with some absent. The sample carries a few hundred thousand clones, about nine tenths recorded once. Sequences were obtained from peripheral blood. The receptor source for this set is a woman in her 30s with COVID-19, enrolled during active disease. The CDR3 runs from the conserved cysteine through the conserved F or W. Fields, in order: V gene, J gene, CDR3 protein.

v_gene: TRBV28
j_gene: TRBJ1-5
CDR3aa: CASSPDRAAYSNQPQHF

v_gene: TRBV28
j_gene: TRBJ1-5
CDR3aa: CASSPGGYSNQPQHF

v_gene: TRBV7-3
j_gene: TRBJ2-2
CDR3aa: CASSLLRNTGELFF

v_gene: TRBV7-2
j_gene: TRBJ2-3
CDR3aa: CASSESGISTDTQYF

v_gene: TRBV5-1
j_gene: TRBJ1-6
CDR3aa: CASSLAGNKKASPLHF

v_gene: TRBV15
j_gene: TRBJ2-4
CDR3aa: CATSPGGDRGHNIQYF

v_gene: TRBV19
j_gene: TRBJ1-4
CDR3aa: CASTRTGGSEKLFF

v_gene: TRBV5-1
j_gene: TRBJ1-6
CDR3aa: CASSLGSGESPLHF

v_gene: TRBV3-1/TRBV3-2
j_gene: TRBJ2-1
CDR3aa: CASSRSAGASHEQFF

v_gene: TRBV7-2
j_gene: TRBJ2-3
CDR3aa: CASSLLAGDTQYTQYF

v_gene: TRBV7-2
j_gene: TRBJ1-6
CDR3aa: CASSEAVGGPLHF

v_gene: TRBV28
j_gene: TRBJ2-6
CDR3aa: CASSLLRDTLSGANVLTF

v_gene: TRBV14
j_gene: TRBJ1-6
CDR3aa: CASSRLQGAKSPLHF

v_gene: TRBV18
j_gene: TRBJ2-5
CDR3aa: CASSLTTRETQYF

v_gene: TRBV19
j_gene: TRBJ2-2
CDR3aa: CASSILAGEGGELFF

v_gene: TRBV10-3
j_gene: TRBJ1-1
CDR3aa: CAINRGLNTEAFF

v_gene: TRBV6-6
j_gene: TRBJ1-2
CDR3aa: CASSKPTGVGYTF

v_gene: TRBV11-2
j_gene: TRBJ2-2
CDR3aa: CASSLRGTGGRAYTGELFF

v_gene: TRBV6-2/TRBV6-3
j_gene: TRBJ2-1
CDR3aa: CASSRLNGEQFF

v_gene: TRBV9
j_gene: TRBJ1-1
CDR3aa: CASSVADSSNTEAFF

v_gene: TRBV7-9
j_gene: TRBJ2-6
CDR3aa: CASSFTGIGANVLTF

v_gene: TRBV9
j_gene: TRBJ2-5
CDR3aa: CASSVGVGVETQYF

v_gene: TRBV5-1
j_gene: TRBJ1-1
CDR3aa: CASSFARGLGTEAFF

v_gene: TRBV7-2
j_gene: TRBJ2-7
CDR3aa: CASSLYGTQYEQYF

v_gene: TRBV29-1
j_gene: TRBJ2-7
CDR3aa: CSVSTTSGSLGEQYF

v_gene: TRBV11-2
j_gene: TRBJ1-1
CDR3aa: CASSRGGNTEAFF

v_gene: TRBV4-3
j_gene: TRBJ2-5
CDR3aa: CASSQDRGGQETQYF